Here is one TCR beta chain with its context. The antigen is undetermined. Here the gene names and germline are mouse. The read ends 1 residue early relative to the CDR3; the germline J gene fills the gap. These data originate in a study of tissue T cells after allogeneic stem cell transplantation. Whole-study results and caveats: The study did not identify alloreactive or antigen-specific tissue TCRs, and some clones might be persisting host cells.

The CDR3 is made up of 16 amino acids. V lost 1 base and J lost 0, with 11 bases in between. Germline loops: CDR1 SNHLY, CDR2 FYNGKV (reference sequence). Repertoires were generated with immunoSEQ multiplex PCR, while TCRdb's copy carries only in-frame clones and drops some. The sample lists 8,500 to 9,500 clones, 45% occurring once. Time point meaning: mouse harvest day 7 after allogeneic transplant. The graft held 10^6 splenic CD5+ T cells and 10^7 T-cell-depleted bone marrow cells. The receptor's source is a female BALB/c mouse given C57BL/6 T cells with graft-versus-host disease after an allogeneic hematopoietic cell transplant. Sequenced: gut tissue. The chain couples TRBV3 to TRBJ2-4; D is possibly TRBD2 (7 bases). CDR3 region: CASSLVGGRSQNTLYF. The CDR3 DNA, read in part, is TGTGCCAGCAGCTTAGTTGGGGGGCGTAGTCAAAACACCTTGTAC.